The present entry profiles one T cell receptor (beta chain) with its context. This specimen includes other DNA sequences encoding the same CDR3. The record originates from a study of shared clonotypes between healthy human individuals. The CDR3 contains 15 residues. The V gene lost 1 base and the J gene lost 1 base, with 10 bases spanning the gap. Germline CDR1 is SGHVS and CDR2 is FNYEAQ. Produced via immunoSEQ multiplex PCR; TCRdb's table is partial and in-frame only. The profile shows some 1.5 million clones, more than 95% of them singletons. Sequenced material: naive CD4+ T cells sorted from blood. The subset: CD45RA+ positively selected. The chain has TRBV7-6 and TRBJ2-5, with TRBD2 as a possible D gene (6 bases). The sequence was collected from a young man in good health. DNA of the CDR3: TGTGCCAGCAGCTTAGTCGCGGGAAGCCAAGAGACCCAGTACTTC. It encodes CASSLVAGSQETQYF.